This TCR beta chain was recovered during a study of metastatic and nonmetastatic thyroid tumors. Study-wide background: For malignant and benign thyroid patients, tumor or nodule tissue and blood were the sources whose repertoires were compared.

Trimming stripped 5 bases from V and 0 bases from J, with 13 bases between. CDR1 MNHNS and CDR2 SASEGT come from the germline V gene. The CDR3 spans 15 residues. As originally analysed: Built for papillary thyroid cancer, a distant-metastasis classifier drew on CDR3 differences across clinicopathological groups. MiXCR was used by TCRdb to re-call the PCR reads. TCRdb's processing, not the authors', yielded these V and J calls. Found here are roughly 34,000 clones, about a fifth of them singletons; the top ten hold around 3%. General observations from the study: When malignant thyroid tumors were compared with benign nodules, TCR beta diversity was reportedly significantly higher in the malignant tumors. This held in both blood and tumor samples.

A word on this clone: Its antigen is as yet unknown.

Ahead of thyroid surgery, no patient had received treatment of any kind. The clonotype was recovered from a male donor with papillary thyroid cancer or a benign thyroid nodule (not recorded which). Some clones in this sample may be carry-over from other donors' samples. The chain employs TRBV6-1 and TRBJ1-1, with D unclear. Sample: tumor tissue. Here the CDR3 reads CASSLRVSVNTEAFF. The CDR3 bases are TGTGCCAGCAGTTTAAGGGTGAGCGTGAACACTGAAGCTTTCTTT.